This is a list of T cell receptor beta chains from one sample in a study of T cell responses to AZD1222 COVID-19 vaccine. The assay was immunoSEQ multiplex PCR, and TCRdb's table has in-frame clones only and misses some. The sample carries more than 95,000 clones, about 85% recorded once. The sequenced sample was peripheral blood, obtained 28 days after the second AZD1222 dose. The receptors here all came from an adult who received the AZD1222 COVID-19 vaccine. CDR3s include the opening cysteine and the closing phenylalanine or tryptophan. A D gene is named only where the DNA matches it firmly.

j_gene | v_gene | d_gene | CDR3aa
TRBJ2-5 | TRBV5-5 | NA | CASSPRTSLQETQYF
TRBJ1-3 | TRBV19 | NA | CASWDGTKGSNTIYF
TRBJ1-2 | TRBV30 | NA | CACSHSYGYTF
TRBJ1-2 | TRBV2 | NA | CASRVEGTRGYTF
TRBJ1-4 | TRBV2 | NA | CASRVREDGREKLFF
TRBJ2-7 | TRBV6-5 | TRBD1 | CASSRPGQGTAEQYF
TRBJ2-5 | TRBV6-5 | NA | CASSYPDETQYF
TRBJ1-6 | TRBV27 | NA | CASTGFYNSPLHF
TRBJ1-4 | TRBV5-6 | NA | CASSTGEKLFF
TRBJ1-2 | TRBV30 | NA | CAWSVVRSRPGGYTF
TRBJ2-3 | TRBV5-4 | TRBD1 | CASSRPHGTGSTDTQYF
TRBJ1-1 | TRBV29-1 | NA | CSVRWQGTDTEAFF
TRBJ2-3 | TRBV6-5 | NA | CASSYSRPAGDTQYF
TRBJ2-5 | TRBV6-1 | NA | CASSDGLAETQYF
TRBJ1-5 | TRBV30 | TRBD1 | CAWNTGGGQPQHF
TRBJ2-5 | TRBV2 | NA | CASTLRQQETQYF
TRBJ1-5 | TRBV6-5 | NA | CASSLNQPQHF
TRBJ2-6 | TRBV5-6 | NA | CASSRDGGGANVLTF
TRBJ1-2 | TRBV28 | NA | CAIGTIGYTF
TRBJ1-4 | TRBV28 | NA | CARRRGGADEKLFF
TRBJ2-2 | TRBV7-7 | NA | CASSLFLARDFTGELFF
TRBJ1-2 | TRBV2 | NA | CASSERRSYGYTF
TRBJ2-7 | TRBV7-2 | NA | CASSPLGQIYEQYF
TRBJ1-5 | TRBV28 | TRBD1 | CASSPDRVGVNQPQHF
TRBJ1-2 | TRBV7-2 | NA | CASSSLGTYGYTF
TRBJ1-1 | TRBV28 | TRBD1 | CASSPPGGLTEAFF
TRBJ2-7 | TRBV12-3/TRBV12-4 | NA | CASSQTNFYEQYF
TRBJ2-1 | TRBV3-1/TRBV3-2 | NA | CASSQGLRTWRDNEQFF
TRBJ1-2 | TRBV7-6 | TRBD1 | CASSPGQGAHYGYTF
TRBJ2-3 | TRBV21-1 | NA | CASSKVTVTDTQYF
TRBJ1-6 | TRBV12-3/TRBV12-4 | NA | CASSLFSPLHF
TRBJ1-5 | TRBV6-5 | NA | CASSPVGRPQHF
TRBJ1-4 | TRBV12-3/TRBV12-4 | TRBD1 | CASSSRGTAGLFF
TRBJ1-2 | TRBV11-2 | NA | CASSSEQSYGYTF
TRBJ1-6 | TRBV9 | NA | CASSGTISSYNSPLHF
TRBJ2-3 | TRBV19 | TRBD2 | CASSMSSGDKDTQYF
TRBJ1-5 | TRBV6-1 | TRBD1 | CASSEGDRVNQPQHF
TRBJ1-1 | TRBV10-2 | TRBD1 | CASRRGLNTEAFF
TRBJ1-6 | TRBV30 | NA | CAWAAGRSGSPLHF
TRBJ1-1 | TRBV6-1 | NA | CASSDQGFTEAFF
TRBJ2-3 | TRBV27 | TRBD2 | CASSLKTSGGDTQYF
TRBJ1-6 | TRBV19 | TRBD1 | CASSPLTGTGVGSPLHF
TRBJ2-5 | TRBV9 | NA | CASSPPGAWQETQYF
TRBJ1-6 | TRBV9 | TRBD1 | CASSPSRDSNSPLHF
TRBJ2-5 | TRBV30 | NA | CAWTSTDSQETQYF
TRBJ2-7 | TRBV5-5 | NA | CASSPATASSYEQYF
TRBJ1-2 | TRBV12-3/TRBV12-4 | NA | CASSLAGTYGYTF
TRBJ1-5 | TRBV7-2 | NA | CASSLPYSNQPQHF
TRBJ2-3 | TRBV2 | NA | CASSDNTDTQYF
TRBJ2-7 | TRBV5-1 | NA | CASGSGPTSYEQYF
TRBJ1-2 | TRBV12-5 | NA | CASAPSIGAAGYTF
TRBJ1-3 | TRBV10-3 | NA | CATWGDPGQMVSGNTIYF
TRBJ1-2 | TRBV7-2 | TRBD1 | CASSLATGAGGYTF
TRBJ2-3 | TRBV19 | NA | CASSIQRDTQYF
TRBJ1-5 | TRBV6-5 | NA | CASRRQGSGNQPQHF